Below are 22 T cell receptor beta chains sequenced from a single sample in a study of blood T cell repertoires in COVID-19. Only in-frame clones appear in the TCRdb table, and some are missing; sequencing was by immunoSEQ multiplex PCR. The sample comprises a few hundred thousand clones, roughly 90% of which are singletons, and 8.8% rests with the top ten. Sequenced sample: PBMCs or T cells enriched from blood (not recorded which). The receptor source for this set is a middle-aged man who had recovered from COVID-19.

The V and J genes are TRBV28 and TRBJ2-3; 10 positions agree with TRBD1. Germline values: CDR1 MDHEN, CDR2 SYDVKM. Trimming cost V 8 bases and J 4 bases; bases outside gene matches: 9. The CDR3 consists of 15 residues. CDR3 protein: CASPPGQGISDTQYF. CDR3 sequence (DNA): TGTGCCAGCCCGCCGGGACAGGGGATTTCAGATACGCAGTATTTT.

CDR3 sequence reads: CASSEQGNYGYTF. In nucleotides, the CDR3 is TGTGCCAGCAGTGAACAGGGGAATTATGGCTACACCTTC. The chain is built from TRBV25-1 and TRBJ1-2; D may be TRBD1 (6 bases). From germline, CDR1 is MGHDK and CDR2 SYGVNS. The CDR3 totals 13 residues. V lost 2 bases, J lost 5 bases, and 9 bases lay in between.

V gene TRBV19 combines with J gene TRBJ2-2; a possible D gene is TRBD2 (6 bases). This CDR3 comprises 16 residues. The germline gives CDR1 LNHDA, CDR2 SQIVND (reference sequence). Trimming took 6 bases from V and 6 from J, leaving 20 bases between them. CDR3 amino acids: CASSPSGSFRAGELFF. CDR3 DNA sequence: TGTGCCAGTAGCCCGTCCGGGAGTTTTAGAGCCGGGGAGCTGTTTTTT.

This clone came up once. V usage is TRBV29-1 and J usage is TRBJ2-1; TRBD2 matches at 11 bases. J was trimmed by 8 bases and V by 0 bases; bases with no gene match: 9. The CDR3 is 16 residues long. Germline V CDR1 and CDR2: SQVTM, ANQGSEA. CDR3 DNA sequence: TGCAGCGTTGAAGATGATACTAGCGGGAGCGTGGATGAGCAGTTCTTC. Translated: CSVEDDTSGSVDEQFF.

The chain links TRBV15 to TRBJ2-1, with 11 positions matching TRBD1. With 1 base clipped from V and 1 base from J, the junction kept 9 bases outside the gene matches. Looked up from germline, CDR1 is LNHNV and CDR2 is YYDKDF (reference sequence). The length of the CDR3 is 19 residues. CDR3 amino acids: CATSRGDRGTQGSYNEQFF. In DNA, the CDR3 is TGTGCCACCAGCAGAGGGGACAGGGGGACCCAAGGGTCCTACAATGAGCAGTTCTTC.

The chain combines TRBV15 with TRBJ2-7; 7 nucleotides line up with TRBD1. CDR1 and CDR2 from the germline V gene are LNHNV and YYDKDF (reference sequence). CDR3 size: 16 residues. Trimming cost V 5 bases and J 4 bases; bases outside gene matches: 14. CDR3 nucleotide sequence: TGTGCCACCAGCCGAGGGGACAGTGGGGCCGGGTACGAGCAGTACTTC. It yields the protein CATSRGDSGAGYEQYF.

The CDR3 protein is CASSLVSGYGYTF. The CDR3 DNA is TGTGCCAGCAGCTTGGTTTCAGGGTATGGCTACACCTTC. This chain joins TRBV5-4 and TRBJ1-2; possible D gene TRBD1, 5 bases. V lost 0 bases and J 5 bases, leaving 8 bases between the germline ends. The CDR3 extends over 13 amino acids. The germline gives CDR1 SGHNT, CDR2 YYREEE (reference sequence).

The chain uses TRBV5-1 and TRBJ2-1; TRBD2 agrees at 9 bases. Germline trimming cut 6 bases from V and 9 bases from J; bases unmatched to any gene: 13. The V gene's germline CDR1 is SGHRS and CDR2 YFSETQ. This CDR3 is built from 15 residues. CDR3 DNA: TGCGCCAGCACCCCTGCGGGGGGGGGTACCGGTGAGCAGTTCTTC. It translates to CASTPAGGGTGEQFF.

This chain connects TRBV5-1 to TRBJ2-3; TRBD1 matches 10 bases. V dropped 7 bases and J dropped 0; count of bases not matched to a gene: 14. The germline CDR1 and CDR2 sequences are SGHRS and YFSETQ. This CDR3 has 18 amino acids. The CDR3 nucleotides read TGCGCCAGCCAAAAATGGGGACAGGGGCTTGGTAGCACAGATACGCAGTATTTT. Amino acids: CASQKWGQGLGSTDTQYF.

The V and J genes are TRBV7-9 and TRBJ1-1; 8 positions match TRBD1. This CDR3 spans 14 amino acids. With 4 bases clipped from V and 3 bases from J, the junction kept 4 bases outside the gene matches. Germline V gene sequence: CDR1 SEHNR, CDR2 FQNEAQ (reference sequence). The CDR3 reads CASSSWTGYTEAFF. The CDR3 coding sequence is TGTGCCAGCAGCTCATGGACAGGGTACACTGAAGCTTTCTTT. Full variable domain (outside the CDR3, taken from reference TRBV7-9 and TRBJ1-1): DTGVSQNPRHKITKRGQNVTFRCDPISEHNRLYWYRQTLGQGPEFLTYFQNEAQLEKSRLLSDRFSAERPKGSFSTLEIQRTEQGDSAMYLCASSSWTGYTEAFFGQGTRLTVV.

The chain employs TRBV6-5 and TRBJ2-1, with D unresolved. Trimming pared 0 bases from V and 5 bases from J, leaving 8 bases between. The CDR3 sequence is 14 residues long. The germline V gene has CDR1 MNHEY and CDR2 SVGAGI. CDR3 loop: CASSYSNGNNEQFF. As DNA, the CDR3 is TGTGCCAGCAGTTACTCGAATGGCAACAATGAGCAGTTCTTC.

The chain is built from TRBV11-3 and TRBJ2-5; D may be TRBD1 (7 bases). CDR3 length: 18 residues. The V end was cut by 4 bases, the J end by 4 bases, with 25 bases between. Germline assignment: CDR1 SGHNT and CDR2 YENEEA. DNA of the CDR3: TGTGCCAGCAGCTCAGGGGGGTTTGGCCCGTTGACCGGAGAGACCCAGTACTTC. This translates into CASSSGGFGPLTGETQYF.

With respect to this clone: This same CDR3 is encoded by further DNA sequences in the sample. The chain carries TRBV13 and TRBJ2-7; TRBD1 matches at 9 bases. Unmatched junction bases numbered 6, after V lost 5 bases and J lost 4 bases. The V gene's germline CDR1 is PRHDT and CDR2 FYEKMQ (reference sequence). The CDR3 loop spans 14 amino acids. CDR3 residues: CASSLDRGGYEQYF. DNA for the CDR3: TGTGCCAGCAGCCTAGACAGGGGGGGATACGAGCAGTACTTC.

Only one count was recorded for this clone. The V and J genes are TRBV4-1 and TRBJ2-2; 9 nucleotides agree with TRBD2. The junction had 9 bases not matched to a gene; V was cut back by 2 bases and J by 2 bases. CDR1 is MGHRA and CDR2 is YSYEKL in the germline V gene. The length of the CDR3 is 18 residues. The CDR3 sequence: CASSQNGERGANTGELFF. In DNA, the CDR3 is TGCGCCAGCAGCCAAAACGGGGAGCGGGGGGCCAACACCGGGGAGCTGTTTTTT.

This chain uses TRBV2 with TRBJ2-7; D gene ambiguous. The ends were cut back, 0 bases at V and 0 bases at J, with 12 bases in the middle. CDR3 length: 16 residues. Germline CDR1 SNHLY, CDR2 FYNNEI. The CDR3 here is CASSEAPVPTSYEQYF. CDR3 bases: TGTGCCAGCAGTGAAGCCCCAGTCCCCACCTCCTACGAGCAGTACTTC.

For the CDR3, the DNA is TGTGCCAGCTCCCCCTCGGGGGGGGCTAACTATGGCTACACCTTC. It is translated as CASSPSGGANYGYTF. The chain employs TRBV18 and TRBJ1-2; D is possibly TRBD1 (5 bases). Deletions cut 6 bases from V and 0 bases from J, with 14 bases between. Germline V gene lookup returns CDR1 KGHSH and CDR2 LQKENI. There are 15 residues in the CDR3. The full variable domain, its missing parts supplied by reference TRBV18 and TRBJ1-2, is NAGVMQNPRHLVRRRGQEARLRCSPMKGHSHVYWYRQLPEEGLKFMVYLQKENIIDESGMPKERFSAEFPKEGPSILRIQQVVRGDSAAYFCASSPSGGANYGYTFGSGTRLTVV.

The chain couples TRBV5-1 to TRBJ2-7, with 8 bases lining up with TRBD2. Germline V gene lookup returns CDR1 SGHRS and CDR2 YFSETQ. Trimming cost V 1 base and J 5 bases; bases outside gene matches: 8. The length of the CDR3 is 15 residues. CDR3 protein: CASSLSPGLVNEQYF. The CDR3 nucleotides are TGCGCCAGCAGCTTGTCGCCGGGACTAGTAAACGAGCAGTACTTC.

The rearrangement uses TRBV9 and TRBJ1-5; 10 positions agree with TRBD1. Germline-derived CDR1 and CDR2 are SGDLS and YYNGEE. The trim removed 3 bases at V and 7 bases at J, leaving 1 base unmatched. This CDR3 is built from 13 residues. The CDR3: CASSGTGGQPQHF. CDR3 bases: TGTGCCAGCAGCGGGACAGGGGGACAGCCCCAGCATTTT.

This clone is a singleton in its sample. The chain couples TRBV6-6 to TRBJ1-2; D gene uncertain. Germline V gene sequence: CDR1 MNHNY, CDR2 SVGAGI (reference sequence). The CDR3 has 16 residues. The germline V and J ends were trimmed by 2 bases and 1 base, with 14 bases remaining between them. The CDR3 sequence is CASSYRRKAHNYGYTF. CDR3 nucleotide sequence: TGTGCCAGCAGTTACAGGAGGAAAGCCCATAACTATGGCTACACCTTC.

The V call is TRBV27, the J call TRBJ2-2; 8 bases map to TRBD1. Trimming cost V 5 bases and J 1 base; bases outside gene matches: 3. CDR1 and CDR2 (germline): MNHEY, SMNVEV (reference sequence). The CDR3 length is 15 residues. The CDR3, as DNA: TGTGCCAGCAGTGCCGGGACAGGGAACACCGGGGAGCTGTTTTTT. This gives the protein CASSAGTGNTGELFF.

V gene TRBV28 combines with J gene TRBJ2-2; possibly TRBD1 for D (6 bases). Germline-derived CDR1 and CDR2 are MDHEN and SYDVKM. This CDR3 is 16 amino acids long. V was shortened by 5 bases and J by 5 bases, with 18 bases between the two germline ends. For the CDR3, the DNA is TGTGCCAGCAGTCGACCGGGCCGAGGGGGTACCGGGGAGCTGTTTTTT. This gives the protein CASSRPGRGGTGELFF.

The CDR3, as DNA: TGTGCCAGCAGCGATCTCCACAGGGGCGGCAATGAGCAGTTCTTC. This encodes CASSDLHRGGNEQFF. The V and J genes are TRBV9 and TRBJ2-1; 7 nucleotides align to TRBD1. Germline CDR1 reads SGDLS; CDR2 reads YYNGEE. This CDR3 region has 15 residues. The J segment lost 6 bases and the V segment lost 3 bases, leaving 9 bases of the junction unmatched.